The clone carrying this T cell receptor (beta chain) was counted once. Its target is not known. Trimming shortened V by 2 bases and J by 10 bases, and 14 bases separated the two germline ends. There are 13 residues in the CDR3. Germline CDR1 and CDR2: SGHDN and FVKESK. This specimen belongs to a study of chemoradiotherapy in HPV16-positive cancers. Study-wide background: Functional T-cell assays on a couple of HPV16-positive patients' cells defined candidate HPV-specific clones and common TCR motifs. Regarding the study as a whole: HPV-responsive T-cell expansion during chemoradiotherapy was linked to improved recurrence-free survival in HPV16-positive patients. Functional assays defining HPV-specific T cells used only two HPV16-positive patients. Candidate HPV-specific clones and E7-related TCR motifs grew in tumor during treatment.

Sequencing used immunoSEQ multiplex PCR; TCRdb keeps in-frame clones, though not all of them. The data contain about 20,000 clones, roughly 86% of them singletons. Material: blood, obtained from a patient who underwent chemoradiotherapy. This sequence joins TRBV14 and TRBJ1-1, with TRBD1 as a possible D gene (5 bases). The TCR originated in a human donor with HPV-associated anogenital cancer. The CDR3, as DNA: TGTGCCAGCAGCCAACCGGGACCCGGAGGAGCTTTCTTT. It codes for CASSQPGPGGAFF.